This TCR beta chain appears in the sequencing data of a study of molecular identifiers for immune sequencing clone quantification. This clonotype appeared many times. The CDR3 covers 16 residues. Germline loops: CDR1 SEHNR, CDR2 FQNEAQ (reference sequence). The germline V and J ends were trimmed by 2 bases and 5 bases, with 13 bases remaining between them. From the PCR reads, TCRdb called clonotypes with MiXCR, one entry per CDR3 protein. The table has about 320,000 distinct CDR3 sequences, roughly a quarter seen once. This receptor was obtained from a human donor in good health. Some libraries in this study had Jurkat cell RNA spiked in. The rearrangement uses TRBV7-9 and TRBJ1-6; no firm D call. The material sequenced was naive CD8+ T cells from blood, with Jurkat cell RNA spiked in. Subset specified: FACS-sorted CD8+CD4-CCR7+CD45RA+ naive T cells. This CDR3 reads CASSLSPVVDNSPLHF. CDR3 nucleotide sequence: TGTGCCAGCAGCTTATCGCCCGTGGTCGATAATTCACCCCTCCACTTT.